This TCR beta chain was recorded in a study of blood T cells in healthy people across ages. General observations from the study: Total diversity from one million sequenced T cells was likely underestimated. A roughly linear age-dependent decrease characterized TCR beta diversity per million T cells.

V was clipped by 7 bases and J by 8 bases; unmatched bases: 10. The germline CDR1 and CDR2 sequences are WSHSY and SAAADI. This CDR3 has 14 residues. Per sample, at least 5 micrograms of total RNA were extracted. Of note for this clonotype: Its target is unknown.

The second PCR ran roughly 7 to 12 cycles with a sample-barcoded 5' primer and J-beta primers. TCRdb reanalysed the 5' RACE reads using MiXCR and keeps one entry per CDR3 protein. The sample has fewer than 1,000,000 distinct CDR3 sequences; 35% to 50% are singletons. The sample taken for sequencing was blood. The chain has TRBV10-2 and TRBJ2-1; 8 bases line up with TRBD2. The sequence derives from a man aged 80 or over in good health. The CDR3 nucleotides read TGCGCCAGCACCGCAGCGGGAGCCCTTTATGAGCAGTTCTTC. It encodes CASTAAGALYEQFF.